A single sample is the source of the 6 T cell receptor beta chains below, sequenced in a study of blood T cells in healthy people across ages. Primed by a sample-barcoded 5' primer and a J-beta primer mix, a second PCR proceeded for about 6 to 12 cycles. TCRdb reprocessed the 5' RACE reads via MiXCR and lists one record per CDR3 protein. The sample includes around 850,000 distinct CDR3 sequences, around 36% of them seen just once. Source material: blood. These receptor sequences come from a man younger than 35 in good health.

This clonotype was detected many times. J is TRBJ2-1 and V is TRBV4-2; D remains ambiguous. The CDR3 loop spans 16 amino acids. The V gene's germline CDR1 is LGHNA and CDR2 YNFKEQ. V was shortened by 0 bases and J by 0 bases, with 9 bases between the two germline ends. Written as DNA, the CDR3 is TGTGCCAGCAGCCAAGAAGGGTCCCACTCCTACAATGAGCAGTTCTTC. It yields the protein CASSQEGSHSYNEQFF.

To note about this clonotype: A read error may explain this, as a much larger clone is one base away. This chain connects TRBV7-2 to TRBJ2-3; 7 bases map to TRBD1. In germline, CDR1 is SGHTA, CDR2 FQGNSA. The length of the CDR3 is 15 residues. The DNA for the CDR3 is TGTGCCAGCAGCTTAATAGACAGGGCCCTTGGTACGCGGTATTTT. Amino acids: CASSLIDRALGTRYF.

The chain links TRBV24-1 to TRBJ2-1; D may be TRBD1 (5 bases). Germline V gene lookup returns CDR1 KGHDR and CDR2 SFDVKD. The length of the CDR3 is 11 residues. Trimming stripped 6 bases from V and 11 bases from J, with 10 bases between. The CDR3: CATSQQAQQFF. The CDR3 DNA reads TGTGCCACCAGTCAACAGGCTCAGCAGTTCTTC.

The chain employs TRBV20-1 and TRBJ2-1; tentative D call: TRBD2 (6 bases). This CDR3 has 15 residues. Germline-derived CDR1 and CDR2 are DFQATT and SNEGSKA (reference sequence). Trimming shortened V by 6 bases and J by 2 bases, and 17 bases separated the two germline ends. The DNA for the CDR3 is TGCAGTGCGCCGGCCTTGCGGGGCCCCTACAATGAGCAGTTCTTC. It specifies CSAPALRGPYNEQFF.

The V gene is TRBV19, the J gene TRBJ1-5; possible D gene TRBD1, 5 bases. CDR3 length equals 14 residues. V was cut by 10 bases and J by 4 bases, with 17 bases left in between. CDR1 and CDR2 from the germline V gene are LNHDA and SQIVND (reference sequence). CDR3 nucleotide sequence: TGTGCCACCCGCGGAGGGGCACTTAATCAGCCCCAGCATTTT. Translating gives CATRGGALNQPQHF. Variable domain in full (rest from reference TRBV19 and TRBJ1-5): DGGITQSPKYLFRKEGQNVTLSCEQNLNHDAMYWYRQDPGQGLRLIYYSQIVNDFQKGDIAEGYSVSREKKESFPLTVTSAQKNPTAFYLCATRGGALNQPQHFGDGTRLSIL.

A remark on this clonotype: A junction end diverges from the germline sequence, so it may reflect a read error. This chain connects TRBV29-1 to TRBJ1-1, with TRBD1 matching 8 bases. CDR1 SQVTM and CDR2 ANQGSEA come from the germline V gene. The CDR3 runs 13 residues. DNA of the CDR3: TGTAGCGTTGCCGGACAGGGAACAGGTGAAGCTTTCTTT. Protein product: CSVAGQGTGEAFF.